The entry that follows covers one T cell receptor (beta chain) sequence. The V gene lost 6 bases and the J gene lost 1 base, with 10 bases spanning the gap. This CDR3 has 13 amino acids. The protocol was immunoSEQ multiplex PCR, while the TCRdb copy is restricted to in-frame clones and leaves out a portion. The sample lists 40,000 to 55,000 clones, about 88% occurring once. This sample is drawn from a study of blood T cell repertoires in COVID-19. The source of this sequence is a man aged 70-80 years with active COVID-19. The chain links TRBV12-3 or TRBV12-4 to TRBJ2-7; D may be TRBD1 (5 bases). Sequencing used peripheral blood. The CDR3 nucleotides are TGTGCCAGCAGGCTGACAGCGTCCTACGAGCAGTACTTC. Its translation is CASRLTASYEQYF.